This TCR beta chain is from a study of shared clonotypes between healthy human individuals. Donors comprised healthy HIV-negative adults lacking recent acute infections or vaccinations. Researchers ran the assay at a deep level. Repertoires were generated with immunoSEQ multiplex PCR, while TCRdb's copy carries only in-frame clones and drops some. The sample holds fewer than 2.5 million clones, 93% seen once. CDR3 length: 16 residues. Germline CDR1 is LGHNA and CDR2 is YNFKEQ. V lost 2 bases and J lost 1; bases outside the gene matches: 4. V is TRBV4-2 and J is TRBJ2-3, with 9 bases matching TRBD1. Sample: naive CD4+ T cells from PBMCs. Subset given: CD45RA+ positively selected. This TCR came from a man between 18 and 29 years old in good health. Some clones in this sample may be carry-over from other donors' samples. CDR3 in amino acids: CASSQRTGAGTDTQYF. In nucleotides, the CDR3 is TGTGCCAGCAGCCAACGGACAGGGGCTGGCACAGATACGCAGTATTTT.